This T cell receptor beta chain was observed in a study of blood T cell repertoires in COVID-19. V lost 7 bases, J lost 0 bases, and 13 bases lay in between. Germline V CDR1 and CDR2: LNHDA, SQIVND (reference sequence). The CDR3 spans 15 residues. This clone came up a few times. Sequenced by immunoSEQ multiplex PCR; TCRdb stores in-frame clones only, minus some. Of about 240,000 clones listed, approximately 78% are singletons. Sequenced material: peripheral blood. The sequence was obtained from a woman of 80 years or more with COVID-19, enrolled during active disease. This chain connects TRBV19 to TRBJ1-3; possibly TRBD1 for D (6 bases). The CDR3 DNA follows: TGTGCCAGTATCCAGGGGCGAAACTCTGGAAACACCATATATTTT. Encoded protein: CASIQGRNSGNTIYF.